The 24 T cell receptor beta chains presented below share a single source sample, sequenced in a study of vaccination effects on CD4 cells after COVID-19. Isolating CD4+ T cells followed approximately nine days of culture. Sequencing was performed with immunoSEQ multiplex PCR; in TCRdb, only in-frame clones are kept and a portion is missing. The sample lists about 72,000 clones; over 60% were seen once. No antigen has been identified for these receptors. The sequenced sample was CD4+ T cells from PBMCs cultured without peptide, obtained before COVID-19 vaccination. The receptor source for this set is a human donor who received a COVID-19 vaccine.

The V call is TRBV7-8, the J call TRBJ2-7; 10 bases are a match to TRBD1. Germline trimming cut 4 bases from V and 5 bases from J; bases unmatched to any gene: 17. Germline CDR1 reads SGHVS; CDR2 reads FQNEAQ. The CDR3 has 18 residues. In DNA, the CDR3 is TGTGCCAGCAGCTCGTCCTCGGGGGGGACAGGGGTTGTAAACGAGCAGTACGTC. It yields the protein CASSSSSGGTGVVNEQYV.

In DNA form, the CDR3 reads TGCAGCGTAGGTCCCGGGACAGATAGCAATCAGCCCCAGCATTTT. Protein: CSVGPGTDSNQPQHF. This chain links TRBV29-1 with TRBJ1-5, with 7 bases identical to TRBD1. CDR1 and CDR2 (germline): SQVTM, ANQGSEA. The CDR3 is 15 residues long. Trimming cost V 6 bases and J 0 bases; bases outside gene matches: 8.

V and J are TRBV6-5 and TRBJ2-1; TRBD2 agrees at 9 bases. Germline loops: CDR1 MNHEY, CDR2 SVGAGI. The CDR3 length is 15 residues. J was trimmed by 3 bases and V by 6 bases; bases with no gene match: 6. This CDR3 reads CASSGGGAYYNEQFF. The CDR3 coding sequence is TGTGCCAGCAGCGGCGGGGGGGCCTACTACAATGAGCAGTTCTTC.

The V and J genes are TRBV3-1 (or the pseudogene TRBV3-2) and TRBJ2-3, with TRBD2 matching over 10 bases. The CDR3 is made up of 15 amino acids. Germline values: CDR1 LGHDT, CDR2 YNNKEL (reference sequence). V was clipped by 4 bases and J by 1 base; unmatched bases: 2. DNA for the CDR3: TGTGCCAGCAGCCCTCTAGCGGGGGGCACAGATACGCAGTATTTT. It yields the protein CASSPLAGGTDTQYF.

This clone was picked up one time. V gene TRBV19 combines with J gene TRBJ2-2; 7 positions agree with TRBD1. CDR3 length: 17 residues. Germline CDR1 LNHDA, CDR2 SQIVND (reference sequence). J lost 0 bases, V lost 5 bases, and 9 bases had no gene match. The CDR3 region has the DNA TGTGCCAGTAGTCCCGCCTTGACAGGGCCGAACACCGGGGAGCTGTTTTTT. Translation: CASSPALTGPNTGELFF.

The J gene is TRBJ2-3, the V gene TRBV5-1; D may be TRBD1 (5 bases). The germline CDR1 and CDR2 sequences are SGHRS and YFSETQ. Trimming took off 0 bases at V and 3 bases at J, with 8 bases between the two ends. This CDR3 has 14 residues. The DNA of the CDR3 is TGCGCCAGCAGCTTGGGACAGAAGACAGATACGCAGTATTTT. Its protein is CASSLGQKTDTQYF.

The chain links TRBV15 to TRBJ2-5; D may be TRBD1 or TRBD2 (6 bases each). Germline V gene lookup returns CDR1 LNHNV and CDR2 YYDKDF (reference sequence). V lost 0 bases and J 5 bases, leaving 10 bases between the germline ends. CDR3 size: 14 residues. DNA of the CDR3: TGTGCCACCAGCAGAGAGACAGGAGGGGAGACCCAGTACTTC. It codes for CATSRETGGETQYF.

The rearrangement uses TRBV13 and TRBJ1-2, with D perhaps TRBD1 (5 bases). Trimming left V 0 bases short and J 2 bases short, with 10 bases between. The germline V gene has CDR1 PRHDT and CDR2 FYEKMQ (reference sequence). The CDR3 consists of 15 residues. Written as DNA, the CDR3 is TGTGCCAGCAGCTTAGGCGAGGGGCTAAACTATGGCTACACCTTC. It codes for CASSLGEGLNYGYTF.

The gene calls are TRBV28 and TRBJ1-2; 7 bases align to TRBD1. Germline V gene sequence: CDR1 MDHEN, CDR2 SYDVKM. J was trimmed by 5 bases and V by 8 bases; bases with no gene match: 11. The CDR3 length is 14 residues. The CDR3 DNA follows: TGTGCCAGCCGAGGGGGAGACAGGGCTTATGGCTACACCTTC. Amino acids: CASRGGDRAYGYTF.

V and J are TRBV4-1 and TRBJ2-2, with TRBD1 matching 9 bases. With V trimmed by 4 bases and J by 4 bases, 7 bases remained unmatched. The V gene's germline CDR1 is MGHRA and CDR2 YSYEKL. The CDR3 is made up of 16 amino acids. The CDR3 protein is CASSPAQGAGTGELFF. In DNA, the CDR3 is TGCGCCAGCAGCCCCGCACAGGGGGCGGGCACCGGGGAGCTGTTTTTT.

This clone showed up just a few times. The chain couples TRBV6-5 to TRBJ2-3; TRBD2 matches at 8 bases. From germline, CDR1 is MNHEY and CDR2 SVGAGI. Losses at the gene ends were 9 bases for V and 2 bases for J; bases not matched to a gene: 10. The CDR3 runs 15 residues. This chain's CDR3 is CASTTRGGYTDTQYF. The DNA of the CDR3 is TGTGCCAGTACTACCCGCGGGGGGTACACAGATACGCAGTATTTT.

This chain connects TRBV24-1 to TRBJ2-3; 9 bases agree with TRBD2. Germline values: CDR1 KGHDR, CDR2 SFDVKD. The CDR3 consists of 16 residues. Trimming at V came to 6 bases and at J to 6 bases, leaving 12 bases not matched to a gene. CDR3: CATSNIAGASSDTQYF. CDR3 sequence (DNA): TGTGCCACCAGTAATATAGCGGGGGCGAGTTCGGATACGCAGTATTTT.

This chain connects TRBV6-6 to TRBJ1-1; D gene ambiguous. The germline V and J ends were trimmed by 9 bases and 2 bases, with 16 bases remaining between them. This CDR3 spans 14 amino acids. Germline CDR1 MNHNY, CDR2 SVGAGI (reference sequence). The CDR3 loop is CASAATQANTEAFF. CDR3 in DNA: TGTGCCAGTGCTGCAACGCAGGCCAACACTGAAGCTTTCTTT.

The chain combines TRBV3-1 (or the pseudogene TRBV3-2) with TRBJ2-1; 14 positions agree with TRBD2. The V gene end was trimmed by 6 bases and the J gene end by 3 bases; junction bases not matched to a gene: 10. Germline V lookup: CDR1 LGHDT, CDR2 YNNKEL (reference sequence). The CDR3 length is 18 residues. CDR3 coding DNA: TGTGCCAGCAGGGATATGACTAGCGGGGGGGCTGACTACAATGAGCAGTTCTTC. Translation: CASRDMTSGGADYNEQFF.

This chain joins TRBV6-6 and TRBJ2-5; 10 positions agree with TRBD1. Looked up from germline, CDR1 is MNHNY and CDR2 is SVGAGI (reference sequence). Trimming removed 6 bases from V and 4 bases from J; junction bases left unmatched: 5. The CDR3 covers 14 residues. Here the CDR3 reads CASRRTGGIETQYF. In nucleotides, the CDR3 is TGTGCCAGCAGGAGGACAGGGGGGATAGAGACCCAGTACTTC.

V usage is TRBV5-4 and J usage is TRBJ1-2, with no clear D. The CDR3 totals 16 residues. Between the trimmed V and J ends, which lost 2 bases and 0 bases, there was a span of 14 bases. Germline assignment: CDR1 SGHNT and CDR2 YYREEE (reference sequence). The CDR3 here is CASSLSGQVTNYGYTF. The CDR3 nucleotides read TGTGCCAGCAGCTTAAGTGGGCAGGTGACTAACTATGGCTACACCTTC.

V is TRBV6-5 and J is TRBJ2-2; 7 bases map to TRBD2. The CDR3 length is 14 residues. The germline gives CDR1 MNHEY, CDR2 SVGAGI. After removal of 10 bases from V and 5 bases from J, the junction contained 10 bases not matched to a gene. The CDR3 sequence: CATSSGRGTGELFF. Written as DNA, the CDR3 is TGTGCCACCTCGTCCGGGCGGGGGACCGGGGAGCTGTTTTTT.

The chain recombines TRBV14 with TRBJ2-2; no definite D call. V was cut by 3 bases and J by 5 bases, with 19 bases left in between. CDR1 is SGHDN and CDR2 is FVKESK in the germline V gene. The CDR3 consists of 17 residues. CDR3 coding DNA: TGTGCCAGCAGCCAGATGGGGTTTTCGGCGAGGACCGGGGAGCTGTTTTTT. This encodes CASSQMGFSARTGELFF.

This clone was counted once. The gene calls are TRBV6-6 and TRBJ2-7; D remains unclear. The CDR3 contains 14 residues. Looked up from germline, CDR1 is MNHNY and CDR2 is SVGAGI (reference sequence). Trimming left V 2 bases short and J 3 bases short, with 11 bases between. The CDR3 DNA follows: TGTGCCAGCAGTTACCCGGAACGCAGCTACGAGCAGTACGTC. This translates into CASSYPERSYEQYV.

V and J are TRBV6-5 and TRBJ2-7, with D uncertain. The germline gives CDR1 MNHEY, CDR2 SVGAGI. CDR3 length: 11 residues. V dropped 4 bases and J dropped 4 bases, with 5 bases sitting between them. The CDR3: CASSLRYEQYV. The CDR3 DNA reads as TGTGCCAGCAGTTTGAGATACGAGCAGTACGTC.

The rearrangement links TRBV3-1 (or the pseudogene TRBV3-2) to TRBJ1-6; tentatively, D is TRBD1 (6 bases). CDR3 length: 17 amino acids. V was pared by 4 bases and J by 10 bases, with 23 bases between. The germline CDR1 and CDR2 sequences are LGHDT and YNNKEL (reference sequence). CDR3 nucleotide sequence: TGTGCCAGCAGCCCCTTGGGGGGTACAGGGTCCAACTCACCCCTCCACTTT. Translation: CASSPLGGTGSNSPLHF.

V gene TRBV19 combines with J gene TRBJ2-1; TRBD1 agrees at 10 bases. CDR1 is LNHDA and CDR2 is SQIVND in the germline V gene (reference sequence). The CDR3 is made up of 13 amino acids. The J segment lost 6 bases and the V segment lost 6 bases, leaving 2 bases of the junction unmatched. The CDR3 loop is CASRRDRGNEQFF. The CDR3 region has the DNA TGTGCCAGTAGAAGGGACAGGGGCAATGAGCAGTTCTTC.

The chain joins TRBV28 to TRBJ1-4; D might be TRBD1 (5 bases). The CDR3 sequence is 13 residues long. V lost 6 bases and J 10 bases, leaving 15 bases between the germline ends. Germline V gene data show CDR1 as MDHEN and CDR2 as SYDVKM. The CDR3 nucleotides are TGTGCCAGCAGGCCCGGGACGGTGGGAAAACTGTTTTTT. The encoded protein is CASRPGTVGKLFF.

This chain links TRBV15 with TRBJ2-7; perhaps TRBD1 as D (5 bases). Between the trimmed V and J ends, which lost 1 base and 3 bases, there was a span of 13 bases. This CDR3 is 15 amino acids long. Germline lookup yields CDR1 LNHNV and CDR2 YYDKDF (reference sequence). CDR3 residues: CATSRAGASGYEQYV. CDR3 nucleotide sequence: TGTGCCACCAGCAGAGCTGGGGCTTCGGGCTACGAGCAGTACGTC.